Listed below are T cell receptor beta chains from one sample, sequenced in a study of PD-1 blockade in classical Hodgkin lymphoma. Only in-frame clones appear in the TCRdb table, and some are missing; sequencing was by immunoSEQ multiplex PCR. Of under 20,000 clones in the sample, more than 75% were seen once. The sequenced sample was peripheral blood mononuclear cells (PBMCs), obtained before the fourth cycle of nivolumab. Source of these receptors: a human donor with classical Hodgkin lymphoma. Both conserved end residues are part of each CDR3. The D gene is left open where the match is weak. Some rows mark clone size as missing; the rest say once, few, many or name a class of expanded clone.

clone size: once; V gene: TRBV6-5; D gene: TRBD1; J gene: TRBJ2-7; CDR3 DNA: TGTGCCAGCAGTTACGGACAGGGTGGCTACGAGCAGTACTTC; CDR3 protein: CASSYGQGGYEQYF
clone size: NA; V gene: TRBV18; D gene: NA; J gene: TRBJ1-5; CDR3 DNA: TGTGCCAGCTCACCATTAGGGGGTACCAATCAGCCCCAGCATTTT; CDR3 protein: CASSPLGGTNQPQHF
clone size: NA; V gene: TRBV4-1; D gene: NA; J gene: TRBJ1-1; CDR3 DNA: TGCGCCAGCAGCCTCTCGAGGGCCCCCCATTCAGACACTGAAGCTTTCTTT; CDR3 protein: CASSLSRAPHSDTEAFF
clone size: NA; V gene: TRBV7-2; D gene: TRBD2; J gene: TRBJ2-7; CDR3 DNA: TGTGCCAGCAGCTTAGATAGCGGGGGGGCCGGGGTCGGCGAGCAGTACTTC; CDR3 protein: CASSLDSGGAGVGEQYF
clone size: NA; V gene: TRBV7-2; D gene: TRBD1; J gene: TRBJ1-1; CDR3 DNA: TGTGCCAGCAGCTCGACAGGGGGCAAAGCTTTCTTT; CDR3 protein: CASSSTGGKAFF
clone size: NA; V gene: TRBV7-9; D gene: NA; J gene: TRBJ1-5; CDR3 DNA: TGTGCCAGCAGCGTGGGGGTCTCCAATCAGCCCCAGCATTTT; CDR3 protein: CASSVGVSNQPQHF
clone size: few; V gene: TRBV9; D gene: NA; J gene: TRBJ2-1; CDR3 DNA: TGTGCCAGCAGCGACCGATTGGGGAGATTGGATGAGCAGTTCTTC; CDR3 protein: CASSDRLGRLDEQFF
clone size: NA; V gene: TRBV7-2; D gene: NA; J gene: TRBJ2-5; CDR3 DNA: TGTGCCAGCAGCTTATCACTGGCTCGAGAGACCCAGTACTTC; CDR3 protein: CASSLSLARETQYF
clone size: NA; V gene: TRBV19; D gene: NA; J gene: TRBJ1-2; CDR3 DNA: TGTGCCAGTAATCCTCAGCCAGGGATTGATGGCTACACCTTC; CDR3 protein: CASNPQPGIDGYTF
clone size: NA; V gene: TRBV6-1; D gene: NA; J gene: TRBJ1-1; CDR3 DNA: TGTGCCACCTCGAGGGCGGTTGAAGCTTTCTTT; CDR3 protein: CATSRAVEAFF
clone size: NA; V gene: TRBV7-3; D gene: TRBD2; J gene: TRBJ2-2; CDR3 DNA: TGTGCCAGCAGCCCACCCCTGGGTAGCGGGAGTGGGTTAGCCGGGGAGCTGTTTTTT; CDR3 protein: CASSPPLGSGSGLAGELFF
clone size: NA; V gene: TRBV5-1; D gene: TRBD2; J gene: TRBJ2-6; CDR3 DNA: TGCGCCAGCGCCCGGGGGGGCAGGTCTGGGGCCAACGTCCTGACTTTC; CDR3 protein: CASARGGRSGANVLTF
clone size: NA; V gene: TRBV14; D gene: TRBD1; J gene: TRBJ1-1; CDR3 DNA: TGTGCCAGCAGCACTCTTGACAGGGAACCCACTGAAGCTTTCTTT; CDR3 protein: CASSTLDREPTEAFF
clone size: NA; V gene: TRBV19; D gene: NA; J gene: TRBJ2-7; CDR3 DNA: TGTGCCAGTAGTATCTCTCACGAGCAGTACTTC; CDR3 protein: CASSISHEQYF
clone size: once; V gene: TRBV7-9; D gene: NA; J gene: TRBJ2-7; CDR3 DNA: TGTGCCAGCAGCTTAGACTACGAGCAGTACTTC; CDR3 protein: CASSLDYEQYF
clone size: NA; V gene: TRBV9; D gene: NA; J gene: TRBJ1-2; CDR3 DNA: TGTGCCAGCAGCGTAGAGGGGTTGTATGGCTACACCTTC; CDR3 protein: CASSVEGLYGYTF
clone size: NA; V gene: TRBV10-2; D gene: TRBD2; J gene: TRBJ2-7; CDR3 DNA: TGCGCCAGCAGTGAGTCGATGTGGCTAGCGGGCTCCTACGAGCAGTACTTC; CDR3 protein: CASSESMWLAGSYEQYF
clone size: NA; V gene: TRBV30; D gene: NA; J gene: TRBJ1-5; CDR3 DNA: TGTGCCTGGAGTAGCGGAGGGATGGAACAGCCCCAGCATTTT; CDR3 protein: CAWSSGGMEQPQHF
clone size: NA; V gene: TRBV30; D gene: NA; J gene: TRBJ1-3; CDR3 DNA: TGTGCCTGGAGTGTGATAGGGGAAACGGGAAACACCATATATTTT; CDR3 protein: CAWSVIGETGNTIYF
clone size: NA; V gene: TRBV28; D gene: TRBD2; J gene: TRBJ2-1; CDR3 DNA: TGTGCCAGCAGCCCCCTAGCGGGAGGCCTCAATGAGCAGTTCTTC; CDR3 protein: CASSPLAGGLNEQFF
clone size: once; V gene: TRBV11-3; D gene: NA; J gene: TRBJ2-1; CDR3 DNA: TGTGCCAGCAGCCCCGCCAGGGTGGGAAATGAGCAGTTCTTC; CDR3 protein: CASSPARVGNEQFF
clone size: NA; V gene: TRBV27; D gene: NA; J gene: TRBJ1-2; CDR3 DNA: TGTGCCAGCAGTTTCAGTTTTAACTATGGCTACACCTTC; CDR3 protein: CASSFSFNYGYTF
clone size: NA; V gene: TRBV11-2; D gene: TRBD2; J gene: TRBJ2-1; CDR3 DNA: TGTGCCAGCAGCCCCGTTACTAGCGGGTTTCAGTTCTTC; CDR3 protein: CASSPVTSGFQFF
clone size: NA; V gene: TRBV7-2; D gene: NA; J gene: TRBJ1-1; CDR3 DNA: TGTGCCAGCAGCTTAGACGGTTCCGGGGACACTGAAGCTTTCTTT; CDR3 protein: CASSLDGSGDTEAFF
clone size: NA; V gene: TRBV5-1; D gene: NA; J gene: TRBJ1-1; CDR3 DNA: TGCGCCAGCAGCTTGTCAGGTGGGACTGAAGCTTTCTTT; CDR3 protein: CASSLSGGTEAFF
clone size: few; V gene: TRBV11-3; D gene: TRBD2; J gene: TRBJ2-2; CDR3 DNA: TGTGCCAGCAGCTTACTAGCGGGAGGGACCTTCACCGGGGAGCTGTTTTTT; CDR3 protein: CASSLLAGGTFTGELFF
clone size: NA; V gene: TRBV9; D gene: NA; J gene: TRBJ1-5; CDR3 DNA: TGTGCCAGCAGCGAGGGGGTCGATCAGCCCCAGCATTTT; CDR3 protein: CASSEGVDQPQHF
clone size: NA; V gene: TRBV30; D gene: NA; J gene: TRBJ2-3; CDR3 DNA: TGTGCCTGGAGTGTAGGAGGGCCTGGGCGCACAGATACGCAGTATTTT; CDR3 protein: CAWSVGGPGRTDTQYF
clone size: NA; V gene: TRBV19; D gene: NA; J gene: TRBJ1-1; CDR3 DNA: TGTGCCTCGACCCCTATCAGGCGGGAGAAAGCTTTCTTT; CDR3 protein: CASTPIRREKAFF
clone size: NA; V gene: TRBV12-5; D gene: NA; J gene: TRBJ1-2; CDR3 DNA: TGTGCTAGTGCGGACTATGGCTACACCTTC; CDR3 protein: CASADYGYTF
clone size: NA; V gene: TRBV6-5; D gene: TRBD1; J gene: TRBJ1-2; CDR3 DNA: TGTGCCAGCAGTCCCAAGACAGGGTCCAATTATGGCTACACCTTC; CDR3 protein: CASSPKTGSNYGYTF
clone size: NA; V gene: TRBV27; D gene: NA; J gene: TRBJ2-7; CDR3 DNA: TGTGCCAGCAGTGGGGGATATGAGCAGTACTTC; CDR3 protein: CASSGGYEQYF
clone size: NA; V gene: TRBV4-1; D gene: NA; J gene: TRBJ1-1; CDR3 DNA: TGCGCCAGCAGCCAAGCTAGGGGGGCGTACACTGAAGCTTTCTTT; CDR3 protein: CASSQARGAYTEAFF
clone size: NA; V gene: TRBV6-5; D gene: TRBD1; J gene: TRBJ1-1; CDR3 DNA: TGTGCCAGCAGTTACACTGGGACCACAGGGGGAGAAGCTTTCTTT; CDR3 protein: CASSYTGTTGGEAFF
clone size: NA; V gene: TRBV25-1; D gene: NA; J gene: TRBJ2-5; CDR3 DNA: TGTGCCAGCAGTGACCCCGGCCAGGGGACGGAGACCCAGTACTTC; CDR3 protein: CASSDPGQGTETQYF
clone size: NA; V gene: TRBV6-5; D gene: NA; J gene: TRBJ1-1; CDR3 DNA: TGTGCCAGCAGTGAGGGGTTGGGAGCTTTCTTT; CDR3 protein: CASSEGLGAFF
clone size: NA; V gene: TRBV6-1; D gene: NA; J gene: TRBJ1-1; CDR3 DNA: TGTGCCAGCAGCGACCCCCGAAGCCTACCAAATGAAGCTTTCTTT; CDR3 protein: CASSDPRSLPNEAFF
clone size: NA; V gene: TRBV11-2; D gene: NA; J gene: TRBJ2-7; CDR3 DNA: TGTGCCAGCAGCTTAGCCGACACCTCCTACGAGCAGTACTTC; CDR3 protein: CASSLADTSYEQYF
clone size: NA; V gene: TRBV6-6; D gene: NA; J gene: TRBJ1-1; CDR3 DNA: TGTGCCAGCAGTTATTCAGGGGTGGGGGACACTGAAGCTTTCTTT; CDR3 protein: CASSYSGVGDTEAFF
clone size: once; V gene: TRBV9; D gene: NA; J gene: TRBJ1-1; CDR3 DNA: TGTGCCAGCAGCGTAGTGGACGGGGTGCGACTGGGCCTCCCTGAAGCTTTCTTT; CDR3 protein: CASSVVDGVRLGLPEAFF
clone size: NA; V gene: TRBV14; D gene: TRBD2; J gene: TRBJ2-7; CDR3 DNA: TGTGCCAGCAACGGGGGGTGGGGACGGGCCTACGAGCAGTACTTC; CDR3 protein: CASNGGWGRAYEQYF
clone size: once; V gene: TRBV18; D gene: TRBD1; J gene: TRBJ1-1; CDR3 DNA: TGTGCCAGCTCACCATCAATTAACAGGGGGCTGGCTGAAGCTTTCTTT; CDR3 protein: CASSPSINRGLAEAFF
clone size: NA; V gene: TRBV21-1; D gene: NA; J gene: TRBJ2-3; CDR3 DNA: TGTGCCAGCAGCAAAAGACGTAGAAGACTAGCGGGAGAGGAGGATACGCAGTATTTT; CDR3 protein: CASSKRRRRLAGEEDTQYF
clone size: NA; V gene: TRBV28; D gene: TRBD2; J gene: TRBJ2-1; CDR3 DNA: TGTGCCAGCCAACCAGGGACTAGCGGGAGAAGAGAGCAGTTCTTC; CDR3 protein: CASQPGTSGRREQFF
clone size: once; V gene: TRBV13; D gene: TRBD2; J gene: TRBJ2-3; CDR3 DNA: TGTGCCAGCAGCACCTCCCAGCGGGAGGGAGGAGGAGATACGCAGTATTTT; CDR3 protein: CASSTSQREGGGDTQYF
clone size: NA; V gene: TRBV19; D gene: NA; J gene: TRBJ1-2; CDR3 DNA: TGTGCCAGTAGTATAGACTCCGCCGCCCATGGCTACACCTTC; CDR3 protein: CASSIDSAAHGYTF
clone size: NA; V gene: TRBV19; D gene: TRBD2; J gene: TRBJ2-5; CDR3 DNA: TGTGCCAGTAAAGGGACTAGCGGGAGGGCCCTCCAAGAGACCCAGTACTTC; CDR3 protein: CASKGTSGRALQETQYF
clone size: NA; V gene: TRBV10-3; D gene: NA; J gene: TRBJ2-7; CDR3 DNA: TGTGCCATCAGTGAGAGAGTTAAGCGGGCCTCCTACGAGCAGTACTTC; CDR3 protein: CAISERVKRASYEQYF
clone size: NA; V gene: TRBV19; D gene: NA; J gene: TRBJ1-1; CDR3 DNA: TGTGCCAGTAGTATAGGCCAAGTGGGACCTTTCTTT; CDR3 protein: CASSIGQVGPFF
clone size: few; V gene: TRBV19; D gene: NA; J gene: TRBJ1-5; CDR3 DNA: TGTGCCAGTAGTAGGGGCCTTTGGGGGGAGAGCAATCAGCCCCAGCATTTT; CDR3 protein: CASSRGLWGESNQPQHF
clone size: NA; V gene: TRBV6-1; D gene: TRBD1; J gene: TRBJ1-6; CDR3 DNA: TGTGCCAGCACCGGGACAGGGGCTTCACCCCTCCACTTT; CDR3 protein: CASTGTGASPLHF
clone size: NA; V gene: TRBV30; D gene: TRBD2; J gene: TRBJ2-1; CDR3 DNA: TGTGCCTGGAGTGTAAGCCTAGCGGGGACGGGTGAGCAGTTCTTC; CDR3 protein: CAWSVSLAGTGEQFF
clone size: NA; V gene: TRBV7-9; D gene: TRBD1; J gene: TRBJ1-1; CDR3 DNA: TGTGCCAGCAGCCTCTTCCGGGACAGGGGTTGGACTGAAGCTTTCTTT; CDR3 protein: CASSLFRDRGWTEAFF
clone size: NA; V gene: TRBV6-5; D gene: NA; J gene: TRBJ2-7; CDR3 DNA: TGTGCCAGCAGTTGGGACGGAGGACTTTACGAGCAGTACTTC; CDR3 protein: CASSWDGGLYEQYF
clone size: NA; V gene: TRBV6-5; D gene: NA; J gene: TRBJ1-1; CDR3 DNA: TGTGCCAGCAGTTACTCCGGGAGCACTGAAGCTTTCTTT; CDR3 protein: CASSYSGSTEAFF
clone size: medium-sized; V gene: TRBV5-1; D gene: TRBD1; J gene: TRBJ2-5; CDR3 DNA: TGCGCCAGCAGACCGGACAGGGTCGAGACCCAGTACTTC; CDR3 protein: CASRPDRVETQYF